These 28 T cell receptor beta chains came from one sample sequenced in a study of beta chain features in type 1 diabetes. Reverse transcription of all isolated RNA meant that expressed TCRB transcripts were sequenced. Data came from immunoSEQ multiplex PCR; TCRdb stores just in-frame clones and leaves some out. The sample gives about 150,000 clones, approximately 12% of which show up once; approximately 2% is in the top ten. Sequenced input: central memory CD4+ T cells from blood. The receptors come from a man younger than 35 in good health.

This clone was counted only a few times. The V gene is TRBV6-5, the J gene TRBJ1-1; 7 bases align to TRBD1. CDR3 length equals 14 residues. Trimming took 7 bases from V and 10 from J; bases not matched to a gene: 15. Germline V lookup: CDR1 MNHEY, CDR2 SVGAGI. Written as DNA, the CDR3 is TGTGCCAGCACCCTGGACCAGGGGGGTCTCCCAGCTTTCTTT. Its translation: CASTLDQGGLPAFF.

This chain connects TRBV18 to TRBJ1-1; 8 bases are shared with TRBD1. Germline-derived CDR1 and CDR2 are KGHSH and LQKENI. This CDR3 contains 13 residues. V lost 6 bases to trimming and J lost 3 bases; unmatched junction nucleotides: 3. CDR3 amino acids: CASSGQGDTEAFF. DNA of the CDR3: TGTGCCAGCTCCGGACAGGGAGACACTGAAGCTTTCTTT.

In this sample, this clone turned up a few times. V usage is TRBV18 and J usage is TRBJ2-7; tentatively, D is TRBD1 or TRBD2 (6 bases each). This CDR3 is built from 15 residues. V was cut by 3 bases and J by 3 bases, with 15 bases left in between. Germline V lookup: CDR1 KGHSH, CDR2 LQKENI. The CDR3 loop reads CASSPAGQFGYEQYF. CDR3 nucleotides: TGTGCCAGCTCACCTGCGGGACAATTTGGCTACGAGCAGTACTTC.

This clone turned up a few times. This chain connects TRBV5-4 to TRBJ2-5; 12 bases are shared with TRBD2. CDR3 size: 16 residues. Germline-derived CDR1 and CDR2 are SGHNT and YYREEE (reference sequence). The V segment lost 2 bases and the J segment 5 bases; nucleotides outside the gene matches: 7. The CDR3 DNA is TGTGCCAGCAGCTTACCTAGCGGGGGGGCTTCGGAGACCCAGTACTTC. It codes for CASSLPSGGASETQYF.

This clone was recorded at least ten times. The chain links TRBV5-4 to TRBJ2-7; the D gene is possibly TRBD1 (5 bases). The germline V gene encodes CDR1 SGHNT and CDR2 YYREEE (reference sequence). Trimming took 4 bases from V and 3 from J, leaving 20 bases between them. The CDR3 spans 16 residues. Here the CDR3 reads CASSPRLTQGNYEQYF. CDR3 nucleotide sequence: TGTGCCAGCAGCCCAAGACTTACCCAGGGTAACTACGAGCAGTACTTC.

This clone occurred a few times. This rearrangement joins TRBV30 to TRBJ1-5; D gene uncertain. In germline, CDR1 is GTSNPN, CDR2 SVGIG (reference sequence). The CDR3 is 13 residues long. Trimming cost V 3 bases and J 3 bases, with 9 bases left between them. The CDR3 nucleotides are TGTGCCTGGAGGGGCCAGCACAATCAGCCCCAGCATTTT. Translated: CAWRGQHNQPQHF.

The chain recombines TRBV10-1 with TRBJ2-7; D is unresolved. CDR3 length: 15 amino acids. From germline, CDR1 is WNHNN and CDR2 SYGVQD (reference sequence). V lost 2 bases and J lost 6, with 17 bases in between. CDR3 residues: CASSEQVARSGEQYF. In nucleotides, the CDR3 is TGCGCCAGCAGTGAGCAGGTGGCCCGGTCGGGCGAGCAGTACTTC.

This clone was seen more than once but under ten times. CDR3 nucleotide sequence: TGTGCCAGCAGCTCCGAGACGGTTTCGGAGACCCAGTACTTC. It is translated as CASSSETVSETQYF. V is TRBV7-6 and J is TRBJ2-5; D uncertain. From germline, CDR1 is SGHVS and CDR2 FNYEAQ. Trimming took 4 bases from V and 5 from J, leaving 14 bases between them. This CDR3 is built from 14 residues.

With respect to this clone: The sample has other DNA sequences that encode this CDR3 too. V gene TRBV18 combines with J gene TRBJ1-1; D not resolved. The CDR3 is made up of 13 amino acids. CDR1 and CDR2 (germline): KGHSH, LQKENI. V shed 2 bases and J shed 1 base, with 5 bases lying between them. The CDR3 nucleotides read TGTGCCAGCTCACCAGGGCCGAACACTGAAGCTTTCTTT. Amino acids: CASSPGPNTEAFF.

The V gene is TRBV7-9, the J gene TRBJ2-6; TRBD2 is a possible D gene (6 bases). Trimming shortened V by 0 bases and J by 6 bases, and 18 bases separated the two germline ends. The length of the CDR3 is 18 residues. Per germline, CDR1 SEHNR and CDR2 FQNEAQ (reference sequence). CDR3 nucleotides: TGTGCCAGCAGCTTAGCGCGGGGTTTGGTAGGCCAGGCCAACGTCCTGACTTTC. The encoded protein is CASSLARGLVGQANVLTF.

This clone was observed a few times. This chain connects TRBV18 to TRBJ2-7; TRBD2 matches at 7 bases. V shed 3 bases, J shed 3 bases, and the junction held 5 bases outside the gene matches. The V gene's germline CDR1 is KGHSH and CDR2 LQKENI. This CDR3 contains 14 residues. The CDR3 DNA sequence: TGTGCCAGCTCACCCAGCGGGAAGATCTACGAGCAGTACTTC. It translates to CASSPSGKIYEQYF.

This clone turned up a few times. The chain employs TRBV5-1 and TRBJ2-1; D not resolved. V lost 0 bases and J 12 bases, leaving 13 bases between the germline ends. Looked up from germline, CDR1 is SGHRS and CDR2 is YFSETQ. The CDR3 runs to 13 residues. CDR3: CASSLEESAAQFF. The DNA of the CDR3 is TGCGCCAGCAGCTTGGAAGAGTCTGCGGCGCAGTTCTTC.

This CDR3 is CASSRSSGGRGTDTQYF. CDR3 nucleotides: TGCGCCAGCAGCCGATCTAGCGGGGGGCGGGGCACAGATACGCAGTATTTT. This rearrangement joins TRBV4-3 to TRBJ2-3, with 11 bases matching TRBD2. The junction had 7 bases not matched to a gene; V was cut back by 4 bases and J by 1 base. The CDR3 has 17 amino acids. Germline values: CDR1 LGHNA, CDR2 YSLEER.

This chain connects TRBV4-2 to TRBJ2-2, with D uncertain. From germline, CDR1 is LGHNA and CDR2 YNFKEQ. V lost 0 bases to trimming and J lost 6 bases, with 5 bases between them. The CDR3 runs 13 residues. CDR3 loop: CASSQDRSGELFF. The CDR3 DNA is TGTGCCAGCAGCCAAGATCGGTCCGGGGAGCTGTTTTTT.

This clone was seen ten or more times. The gene calls are TRBV27 and TRBJ2-3; 7 bases are a match to TRBD2. The junction had 5 bases not matched to a gene; V was cut back by 5 bases and J by 3 bases. Germline V gene lookup returns CDR1 MNHEY and CDR2 SMNVEV (reference sequence). The CDR3 has 14 amino acids. The CDR3 coding sequence is TGTGCCAGCAGTCTACGAGCGGGAACAGATACGCAGTATTTT. Its translation: CASSLRAGTDTQYF.

V is TRBV9 and J is TRBJ2-3; the match to TRBD2 covers 13 bases. The V gene end was trimmed by 4 bases and the J gene end by 6 bases; junction bases not matched to a gene: 5. The V gene's germline CDR1 is SGDLS and CDR2 YYNGEE. CDR3 length equals 15 residues. In DNA, the CDR3 is TGTGCCAGCAGCCCCCGGACTAGCGGGAGTGATACGCAGTATTTT. Translating gives CASSPRTSGSDTQYF.

This clone has a handful of counts. The chain has TRBV4-3 and TRBJ2-7, with 8 bases matching TRBD2. Germline CDR1 and CDR2: LGHNA and YSLEER. The junction had 5 bases not matched to a gene; V was cut back by 1 base and J by 3 bases. CDR3 length: 15 amino acids. In nucleotides, the CDR3 is TGCGCCAGCAGCCAAGGACTAGCGCAAATCTACGAGCAGTACTTC. This encodes CASSQGLAQIYEQYF.

The chain recombines TRBV5-1 with TRBJ1-5; TRBD1 might be the D (5 bases). V lost 2 bases and J 5 bases, leaving 11 bases between the germline ends. In germline, CDR1 is SGHRS, CDR2 YFSETQ. The CDR3 runs to 14 residues. Here the CDR3 DNA reads TGCGCCAGCAGCTTAGTAGGAGGGGATCAGCCCCAGCATTTT. It specifies CASSLVGGDQPQHF.

The chain carries TRBV5-1 and TRBJ1-2; D gene unclear. Trimming left V 0 bases short and J 5 bases short, with 8 bases between. The CDR3 is 13 amino acids. CDR1 is SGHRS, CDR2 YFSETQ, per germline. The CDR3 sequence: CASSLAPDYGYTF. In DNA, the CDR3 is TGCGCCAGCAGCTTGGCCCCGGATTATGGCTACACCTTC.

This chain links TRBV9 with TRBJ1-2; unclear D gene. CDR1 and CDR2 from the germline V gene are SGDLS and YYNGEE. The CDR3 runs 12 residues. V was cut by 4 bases and J by 8 bases, with 12 bases left in between. CDR3 DNA: TGTGCCAGCAGCCCATCCTCCGGGGGCTACACCTTC. Residues: CASSPSSGGYTF.

The gene calls are TRBV5-6 and TRBJ2-5; unclear D gene. The CDR3 runs 13 residues. Trimming took off 0 bases at V and 1 base at J, with 4 bases between the two ends. CDR1 and CDR2 (germline): SGHDT, YYEEEE. The CDR3 DNA sequence: TGTGCCAGCAGCTTGGGGGGCCAAGAGACCCAGTACTTC. Its translation: CASSLGGQETQYF.

The chain has TRBV5-1 and TRBJ2-7, with D possibly being TRBD2 (6 bases). V lost 0 bases to trimming and J lost 0 bases, with 10 bases between them. Germline CDR1 SGHRS, CDR2 YFSETQ. There are 15 residues in the CDR3. CDR3 region: CASSLAGLSSYEQYF. CDR3 bases: TGCGCCAGCAGCTTGGCGGGACTGAGCTCCTACGAGCAGTACTTC.

This clone was recorded a few times. This chain uses TRBV9 with TRBJ2-5; no definite D call. CDR3 length: 15 amino acids. Trimming cost V 1 base and J 2 bases, with 12 bases left between them. CDR1 and CDR2 from the germline V gene are SGDLS and YYNGEE. The CDR3, as DNA: TGTGCCAGCAGCGTATCCCCCCGGAATCAAGAGACCCAGTACTTC. It codes for CASSVSPRNQETQYF.

This clone was seen more than once but under ten times. The chain uses TRBV6-5 and TRBJ1-1, with D perhaps TRBD1 (6 bases). The CDR3 has 15 amino acids. With 8 bases removed from V and 0 bases from J, the gap between germline ends came to 16 bases. In germline, CDR1 is MNHEY, CDR2 SVGAGI. The CDR3 loop is CASQRTETMNTEAFF. DNA for the CDR3: TGTGCCAGCCAACGGACAGAGACCATGAACACTGAAGCTTTCTTT.

The V call is TRBV7-2, the J call TRBJ2-5; D gene uncertain. The germline V gene has CDR1 SGHTA and CDR2 FQGNSA. V lost 1 base and J lost 6, with 3 bases in between. The CDR3 spans 11 residues. CDR3 DNA sequence: TGTGCCAGCAGCTTAGAGAAGACCCAGTACTTC. The encoded protein is CASSLEKTQYF.

This clone has more than one count but fewer than ten. The chain recombines TRBV30 with TRBJ1-2, with D maybe TRBD1 (6 bases). Germline-derived CDR1 and CDR2 are GTSNPN and SVGIG (reference sequence). Trimming removed 2 bases at V and 7 bases at J, with 8 bases between. The CDR3 is made up of 11 amino acids. The CDR3 nucleotides are TGTGCCTGGAGTCCAGGGGTTGGCTACACCTTC. It yields the protein CAWSPGVGYTF.

This clone was counted ten times or more. The V and J genes are TRBV4-3 and TRBJ2-7; 10 bases line up with TRBD1. This CDR3 spans 15 amino acids. Germline CDR1 and CDR2: LGHNA and YSLEER. V trimming: 0 bases; J trimming: 9 bases; junction bases outside the gene matches: 8. The DNA of the CDR3 is TGCGCCAGCAGCCAAGATTCAGGGACAGGGGTAGGGCAGTACTTC. It codes for CASSQDSGTGVGQYF.

The chain joins TRBV30 to TRBJ1-5; weak D call: TRBD1 (5 bases). This CDR3 has 13 residues. The V end was cut by 3 bases, the J end by 5 bases, with 11 bases between. Germline V gene data show CDR1 as GTSNPN and CDR2 as SVGIG (reference sequence). The CDR3 region has the DNA TGTGCCTGGAGCCCAGGGCCAGATCAGCCCCAGCATTTT. Translation: CAWSPGPDQPQHF.